The 24 T cell receptor beta chains in this list originate from one sample, sequenced in a study of blood T cell repertoires in COVID-19 (dated by TCRdb to about 2020). Receptor amplification or capture employed the immunoSEQ multiplex PCR assay. TCRdb provides this immuneACCESS table in a form limited to in-frame rearrangements. Some clones are lacking; in checked studies, under half of them reflect an unresolved V gene, and why the rest are absent is not known. The sample table lists more than 200,000 clones, roughly 88% of them with a count of one. The top ten constitute roughly 1.4% of the sample. Sequenced input: peripheral blood. The receptors come from a woman between 35 and 50 years old who had recovered from COVID-19.

The chain uses TRBV29-1 and TRBJ1-2; D is perhaps TRBD1 (5 bases). CDR1 SQVTM and CDR2 ANQGSEA come from the germline V gene. This CDR3 comprises 12 residues. Trimming took 6 bases from V and 7 from J, leaving 15 bases between them. CDR3 loop: CSVRDGGSGYTF. CDR3 DNA sequence: TGCAGCGTACGCGACGGGGGTAGTGGCTACACCTTC.

This rearrangement joins TRBV10-3 to TRBJ1-3; 7 bases fit TRBD1. CDR1 ENHRY and CDR2 SYGVKD come from the germline V gene. This CDR3 has 17 residues. Losses at the gene ends were 2 bases for V and 8 bases for J; bases not matched to a gene: 15. CDR3 bases: TGTGCCATCAGTGAGATCCCCGGGACAGAGCGGGCGGACACCATATATTTT. This encodes CAISEIPGTERADTIYF.

This chain uses TRBV6-5 with TRBJ1-2, with 10 bases that match TRBD1. Trimming cost V 5 bases and J 2 bases; bases outside gene matches: 5. Germline V gives CDR1 MNHEY, CDR2 SVGAGI. The CDR3 has 15 amino acids. For the CDR3, the DNA is TGTGCCAGCAGTCAACCGACAGGGGGCAACTATGGCTACACCTTC. Translated, it gives CASSQPTGGNYGYTF.

V usage is TRBV7-9 and J usage is TRBJ2-3, with D possibly matching TRBD1 (5 bases). The germline V gene encodes CDR1 SEHNR and CDR2 FQNEAQ (reference sequence). The CDR3 is 13 amino acids. Between the trimmed V and J ends, which lost 10 bases and 0 bases, there was a span of 11 bases. CDR3 in DNA: TGTGCCACTGACAGATATAGCACAGATACGCAGTATTTT. Its protein product is CATDRYSTDTQYF.

The chain uses TRBV7-9 and TRBJ2-7; D remains ambiguous. CDR1 SEHNR and CDR2 FQNEAQ come from the germline V gene (reference sequence). This CDR3 has 13 amino acids. V was pared by 0 bases and J by 6 bases, with 9 bases between. The CDR3 is CASSLASGSEQYF. The CDR3 coding sequence is TGTGCCAGCAGCTTAGCCTCGGGTAGCGAGCAGTACTTC.

This clone appeared a few times. The chain has TRBV18 and TRBJ2-1; 8 nucleotides align to TRBD1. The CDR3 spans 16 residues. Germline CDR1 and CDR2: KGHSH and LQKENI. Losses at the gene ends were 3 bases for V and 6 bases for J; bases not matched to a gene: 10. In DNA form, the CDR3 reads TGTGCCAGCTCACCGCTTCAGGGGGCGGTAGGCAATGAGCAGTTCTTC. Encoded protein: CASSPLQGAVGNEQFF.

The chain couples TRBV5-1 to TRBJ1-1; 7 nucleotides match TRBD1. V lost 4 bases, J lost 1 base, and 7 bases stayed unmatched. CDR1 is SGHRS, CDR2 YFSETQ, per germline. The CDR3 is made up of 15 amino acids. The CDR3 is CASSPRTGRNTEAFF. CDR3 DNA sequence: TGCGCCAGCAGCCCAAGGACAGGAAGGAACACTGAAGCTTTCTTT.

The chain combines TRBV20-1 with TRBJ2-3; D call uncertain. V was cut by 6 bases and J by 7 bases, with 8 bases left in between. Germline V lookup: CDR1 DFQATT, CDR2 SNEGSKA (reference sequence). The CDR3 extends over 10 amino acids. CDR3 sequence (DNA): TGCAGTGCAAGCATCCATACGCAGTATTTT. Translated: CSASIHTQYF.

The rearrangement joins TRBV5-1 to TRBJ1-2, with 10 bases aligning to TRBD1. CDR1 SGHRS and CDR2 YFSETQ come from the germline V gene. The CDR3 is made up of 13 amino acids. Trimming took 5 bases from V and 8 from J; bases not matched to a gene: 6. The CDR3 loop reads CASSLTGGDGYTF. CDR3 nucleotides: TGCGCCAGCAGTTTGACAGGGGGCGACGGCTACACCTTC.

The V gene is TRBV4-3, the J gene TRBJ2-3, with D maybe TRBD2 (7 bases). The CDR3 covers 18 residues. Germline V gene lookup returns CDR1 LGHNA and CDR2 YSLEER. V was cut by 0 bases and J by 3 bases, with 19 bases left in between. In nucleotides, the CDR3 is TGCGCCAGCAGCCAAGACCCCCGGGGGGCCTTTAAAACAGATACGCAGTATTTT. It translates to CASSQDPRGAFKTDTQYF.

This chain joins TRBV5-5 and TRBJ2-2; the D gene is possibly TRBD2 (6 bases). The length of the CDR3 is 15 residues. The V end was cut by 0 bases, the J end by 4 bases, with 10 bases between. CDR1 is SGHKS and CDR2 is YYEKEE in the germline V gene (reference sequence). CDR3 coding DNA: TGTGCCAGCAGCTTGGGCGGGGTAGGCACCGGGGAGCTGTTTTTT. Translated, it gives CASSLGGVGTGELFF. Supplemented by reference TRBV5-5 and TRBJ2-2, the full variable domain reads DAGVTQSPTHLIKTRGQQVTLRCSPISGHKSVSWYQQVLGQGPQFIFQYYEKEERGRGNFPDRFSARQFPNYSSELNVNALLLGDSALYLCASSLGGVGTGELFFGEGSRLTVL.

The CDR3 region is CASSSLPGQPASYGYTF. CDR3 in DNA: TGTGCCAGCAGCTCCCTCCCCGGACAGCCTGCTAGCTATGGCTACACCTTC. V gene TRBV11-2 combines with J gene TRBJ1-2, with D maybe TRBD1 (6 bases). The CDR3 contains 17 residues. The germline V and J ends were trimmed by 4 bases and 4 bases, with 22 bases remaining between them. Germline V CDR1 and CDR2: SGHAT, FQNNGV.

The table lists this clone with a few counts. This chain joins TRBV6-1 and TRBJ1-1; no reliable D call. Trimming removed 2 bases from V and 5 bases from J, with 6 bases in between. The CDR3 extends over 12 amino acids. Germline V lookup: CDR1 MNHNS, CDR2 SASEGT. CDR3 in DNA: TGTGCCAGCAGTGAATGGCAGACTGAAGCTTTCTTT. Its translation is CASSEWQTEAFF.

J is TRBJ1-1 and V is TRBV18; D may be TRBD1 (5 bases). CDR3 size: 14 residues. Trimming took off 2 bases at V and 4 bases at J, with 11 bases between the two ends. In germline, CDR1 is KGHSH, CDR2 LQKENI. The DNA of the CDR3 is TGTGCCAGCTCACCAGACCTTGGGGCCACTGAAGCTTTCTTT. Protein: CASSPDLGATEAFF.

The V call is TRBV24-1, the J call TRBJ2-3; tentatively, D is TRBD2 (5 bases). V lost 8 bases, J lost 4 bases, and 12 bases lay in between. The V gene's germline CDR1 is KGHDR and CDR2 SFDVKD. CDR3 length equals 13 residues. The CDR3 DNA reads TGTGCCACCACCCCCCGGGGATCAGATACGCAGTATTTT. Amino acids: CATTPRGSDTQYF.

The chain uses TRBV29-1 and TRBJ2-1; D is ambiguous. V lost 1 base and J 7 bases, leaving 11 bases between the germline ends. The germline V gene has CDR1 SQVTM and CDR2 ANQGSEA. The CDR3 runs 13 residues. This CDR3 is CSVEARSDNEQFF. For the CDR3, the DNA is TGCAGCGTTGAAGCGAGATCCGATAATGAGCAGTTCTTC.

This rearrangement joins TRBV7-2 to TRBJ1-2; 8 positions match TRBD1. The CDR3 is 16 residues long. Germline lookup yields CDR1 SGHTA and CDR2 FQGNSA. The junction had 10 bases not matched to a gene; V was cut back by 2 bases and J by 5 bases. Written as DNA, the CDR3 is TGTGCCAGCAGCTTATCCCCGGGACAGGAGAGATATGGCTACACCTTC. This translates into CASSLSPGQERYGYTF.

The gene calls are TRBV7-9 and TRBJ1-4; tentatively, D is TRBD1 (5 bases). The CDR3 is 15 amino acids. The germline V gene encodes CDR1 SEHNR and CDR2 FQNEAQ (reference sequence). V was cut by 5 bases and J by 6 bases, with 16 bases left in between. CDR3 nucleotides: TGTGCCAGCAGCGTTTGGAGGGGTGGGGATGAAAAACTGTTTTTT. Protein: CASSVWRGGDEKLFF.

V usage is TRBV29-1 and J usage is TRBJ2-3, with D perhaps TRBD1 (6 bases). Germline V gene sequence: CDR1 SQVTM, CDR2 ANQGSEA. This CDR3 has 13 amino acids. The germline V and J ends were trimmed by 4 bases and 0 bases, with 8 bases remaining between them. The CDR3 loop reads CSVGGPSTDTQYF. CDR3 in DNA: TGCAGCGTTGGGGGGCCTAGCACAGATACGCAGTATTTT.

This sequence joins TRBV19 and TRBJ1-1, with D maybe TRBD1 (6 bases). Germline values: CDR1 LNHDA, CDR2 SQIVND (reference sequence). This CDR3 is built from 14 residues. The V and J ends lost 7 bases and 6 bases respectively, with 18 bases between them. DNA of the CDR3: TGTGCCAGTACAGTCACAGGGATTGTACCTGAAGCTTTCTTT. It encodes CASTVTGIVPEAFF.

This clone appeared once. The rearrangement links TRBV5-1 to TRBJ2-5, with 9 nucleotides matching TRBD2. The CDR3 consists of 18 residues. CDR1 is SGHRS, CDR2 YFSETQ, per germline. J gave up 6 bases and V 4 bases, and 19 bases lay outside the gene matches. CDR3 region: CASSPPGSGGRPDQTQYF. The DNA for the CDR3 is TGCGCCAGCAGCCCACCTGGTAGCGGGGGCCGACCAGATCAGACCCAGTACTTC. Full variable domain (outside the CDR3, taken from reference TRBV5-1 and TRBJ2-5): KAGVTQTPRYLIKTRGQQVTLSCSPISGHRSVSWYQQTPGQGLQFLFEYFSETQRNKGNFPGRFSGRQFSNSRSEMNVSTLELGDSALYLCASSPPGSGGRPDQTQYFGPGTRLLVL.

V gene TRBV11-2 combines with J gene TRBJ1-6, with no clear D. The CDR3 totals 16 residues. V lost 5 bases, J lost 2 bases, and 13 bases lay in between. Germline-derived CDR1 and CDR2 are SGHAT and FQNNGV. The CDR3 DNA reads as TGTGCCAGCAGCCGAAATACTGACACCTATAATTCACCCCTCCACTTT. Its protein product is CASSRNTDTYNSPLHF.

This clone was found once. This chain joins TRBV9 and TRBJ1-3; D gene unclear. The V gene lost 1 base and the J gene lost 1 base, with 9 bases spanning the gap. Germline CDR1 is SGDLS and CDR2 is YYNGEE. The length of the CDR3 is 15 residues. The CDR3 is CASSVQMNSGNTIYF. CDR3 in DNA: TGTGCCAGCAGCGTACAGATGAATTCTGGAAACACCATATATTTT.

The V gene is TRBV6-1, the J gene TRBJ2-7, with D perhaps matching TRBD2 (6 bases). This CDR3 is built from 15 residues. Trimming stripped 1 base from V and 5 bases from J, with 15 bases between. CDR1 and CDR2 from the germline V gene are MNHNS and SASEGT. This CDR3 is CASSEGGGRRDEQYF. Here the CDR3 DNA reads TGTGCCAGCAGTGAAGGGGGCGGAAGGAGGGACGAGCAGTACTTC.